Presented here are 27 T cell receptor beta chains from one specimen sequenced in a study of T cells and Merkel cell carcinoma outcomes. The assay was immunoSEQ multiplex PCR, and TCRdb's table has in-frame clones only and misses some. The sample lists under 25,000 clones, about 80% occurring once. The source material was tumor tissue from Merkel cell carcinoma. The origin of the receptors is a human donor with Merkel cell carcinoma.

Only a few counts were recorded for this clone. The rearrangement uses TRBV2 and TRBJ1-1; D remains unclear. The V end was cut by 8 bases, the J end by 1 base, with 8 bases between. CDR1 and CDR2 (germline): SNHLY, FYNNEI. This CDR3 has 12 amino acids. The CDR3 DNA is TGTGCCAGCGGGCCGGGGAACACTGAAGCTTTCTTT. It encodes CASGPGNTEAFF.

This CDR3 is CASSVAGTDTQYF. The CDR3 coding sequence is TGTGCCAGCAGCGTGGCGGGCACAGATACGCAGTATTTT. The chain has TRBV9 and TRBJ2-3; no clear D. The CDR3 runs to 13 residues. Germline loops: CDR1 SGDLS, CDR2 YYNGEE. Trimming took 2 bases from V and 1 from J, leaving 5 bases between them.

The chain recombines TRBV29-1 with TRBJ1-2, with 7 positions matching TRBD1. In germline, CDR1 is SQVTM, CDR2 ANQGSEA. The CDR3 is 13 residues long. Trimming cost V 3 bases and J 5 bases; bases outside gene matches: 6. The DNA for the CDR3 is TGCAGCGTTGATCAGGGGGTCGTTTATGGCTACACCTTC. Protein sequence: CSVDQGVVYGYTF.

This clone was counted once. CDR3 sequence reads: CASSLTGTTSNQPQHF. CDR3 sequence (DNA): TGTGCCAGCAGCCTGACAGGAACAACGTCCAATCAGCCCCAGCATTTT. The chain has TRBV4-2 and TRBJ1-5, with a weak D call TRBD1 (6 bases). Germline V lookup: CDR1 LGHNA, CDR2 YNFKEQ. The ends were cut back, 4 bases at V and 3 bases at J, with 16 bases in the middle. This CDR3 contains 16 residues.

The chain combines TRBV9 with TRBJ1-2; D not resolved. Between the trimmed V and J ends, which lost 5 bases and 4 bases, there was a span of 6 bases. Looked up from germline, CDR1 is SGDLS and CDR2 is YYNGEE. The CDR3 contains 11 residues. CDR3 in amino acids: CASRRSYGYTF. The CDR3, as DNA: TGTGCCAGCAGGAGAAGCTATGGCTACACCTTC.

The J gene is TRBJ2-7, the V gene TRBV9; D is unresolved. The CDR3 extends over 15 amino acids. The V gene lost 3 bases and the J gene lost 3 bases, with 16 bases spanning the gap. Germline V gene sequence: CDR1 SGDLS, CDR2 YYNGEE. The CDR3 is CASSETGSTYYEQYF. Written as DNA, the CDR3 is TGTGCCAGCAGCGAGACGGGCAGTACGTACTACGAGCAGTACTTC. Drawing the rest from reference TRBV9 and TRBJ2-7, the complete variable domain is DSGVTQTPKHLITATGQRVTLRCSPRSGDLSVYWYQQSLDQGLQFLIQYYNGEERAKGNILERFSAQQFPDLHSELNLSSLELGDSALYFCASSETGSTYYEQYFGPGTRLTVT.

The gene calls are TRBV11-2 and TRBJ2-3; 10 bases are shared with TRBD1. V lost 5 bases and J lost 0; bases outside the gene matches: 8. This CDR3 comprises 17 residues. Per the germline V gene, CDR1 is SGHAT and CDR2 is FQNNGV. The CDR3: CASSPRQGAPSTDTQYF. CDR3 DNA sequence: TGTGCCAGCAGCCCTCGACAGGGGGCGCCTAGCACAGATACGCAGTATTTT.

V usage is TRBV4-2 and J usage is TRBJ1-3; maybe TRBD1 (6 bases). Trimming shortened V by 3 bases and J by 6 bases, and 12 bases separated the two germline ends. Per the germline V gene, CDR1 is LGHNA and CDR2 is YNFKEQ. The CDR3 extends over 14 amino acids. The chain's CDR3 is CASSQDGTQNTIYF. In nucleotides, the CDR3 is TGTGCCAGCAGCCAGGACGGGACACAAAACACCATATATTTT.

The rearrangement uses TRBV2 and TRBJ2-3, with D perhaps assigned TRBD1 or TRBD2 (5 bases each). The germline CDR1 and CDR2 sequences are SNHLY and FYNNEI. CDR3 size: 14 residues. V was cut by 7 bases and J by 1 base, with 12 bases left in between. The CDR3 reads CASNGLGRTDTQYF. The CDR3 DNA is TGTGCCAGCAATGGGCTGGGACGCACAGATACGCAGTATTTT.

This sequence joins TRBV30 and TRBJ1-2; D possibly corresponds to TRBD1 (6 bases). This CDR3 contains 15 residues. In germline, CDR1 is GTSNPN, CDR2 SVGIG (reference sequence). V lost 5 bases, J lost 4 bases, and 20 bases lay in between. CDR3 in DNA: TGTGCCTGGGAAAGGAGAAGGGGGGGGACCTATGGCTACACCTTC. Its translation is CAWERRRGGTYGYTF.

This clone was counted between two and nine times. V and J are TRBV18 and TRBJ1-5, with no clear D. Germline lookup yields CDR1 KGHSH and CDR2 LQKENI. V was pared by 1 base and J by 10 bases, with 17 bases between. The CDR3 is made up of 15 amino acids. The CDR3 DNA is TGTGCCAGCTCACCACTTGCCACAAATCAGCGACCCCAGCATTTT. This translates into CASSPLATNQRPQHF.

The V gene is TRBV6-5, the J gene TRBJ1-4, with D tentatively TRBD1 (6 bases). The CDR3 has 14 residues. The V and J ends lost 7 bases and 5 bases respectively, with 14 bases between them. Germline CDR1 is MNHEY and CDR2 is SVGAGI. In DNA, the CDR3 is TGTGCCAGCAATAGGGCAGGGACAAATGAAAAACTGTTTTTT. Protein product: CASNRAGTNEKLFF.

The chain has TRBV5-4 and TRBJ2-7; D is undetermined. The length of the CDR3 is 14 residues. Germline V gene data show CDR1 as SGHNT and CDR2 as YYREEE (reference sequence). V lost 4 bases and J 6 bases, leaving 17 bases between the germline ends. The CDR3 is CASSPFWSSPEQYF. The CDR3, as DNA: TGTGCCAGCAGCCCTTTCTGGAGCTCTCCCGAGCAGTACTTC.

V usage is TRBV7-9 and J usage is TRBJ2-7; D may be TRBD1 or TRBD2 (5 bases each). Germline CDR1 reads SEHNR; CDR2 reads FQNEAQ (reference sequence). Deletions cut 3 bases from V and 6 bases from J, with 15 bases between. The CDR3 is made up of 14 amino acids. The CDR3 is CASSLRAGLFEQYF. The CDR3 bases are TGTGCCAGCAGCTTGAGGGCAGGGCTATTCGAGCAGTACTTC.

The genes are TRBV19 and TRBJ1-5, with TRBD1 matching 8 bases. Germline V lookup: CDR1 LNHDA, CDR2 SQIVND (reference sequence). The J segment lost 4 bases and the V segment lost 3 bases, leaving 5 bases of the junction unmatched. The CDR3 length is 15 residues. CDR3 residues: CASSILRTGNQPQHF. CDR3 nucleotides: TGTGCCAGTAGTATCCTGCGGACAGGGAATCAGCCCCAGCATTTT. Complete variable domain (other parts from reference TRBV19 and TRBJ1-5): DGGITQSPKYLFRKEGQNVTLSCEQNLNHDAMYWYRQDPGQGLRLIYYSQIVNDFQKGDIAEGYSVSREKKESFPLTVTSAQKNPTAFYLCASSILRTGNQPQHFGDGTRLSIL.

The chain joins TRBV30 to TRBJ1-1; D perhaps matches TRBD1 (6 bases). Deletions cut 6 bases from V and 4 bases from J, with 18 bases between. Germline V gives CDR1 GTSNPN, CDR2 SVGIG (reference sequence). The CDR3 loop spans 14 amino acids. CDR3 loop: CACETTGWGTEAFF. In DNA form, the CDR3 reads TGTGCCTGTGAGACCACAGGGTGGGGCACTGAAGCTTTCTTT.

This chain uses TRBV7-9 with TRBJ2-7; no clear D. This CDR3 spans 14 amino acids. Per germline, CDR1 SEHNR and CDR2 FQNEAQ (reference sequence). V was trimmed by 3 bases and J by 2 bases, leaving 11 bases between them. The CDR3 spells CASSLEGKTYEQYF. CDR3 DNA sequence: TGTGCCAGCAGCTTGGAAGGAAAAACCTACGAGCAGTACTTC. The full variable domain, its missing parts supplied by reference TRBV7-9 and TRBJ2-7, is DTGVSQNPRHKITKRGQNVTFRCDPISEHNRLYWYRQTLGQGPEFLTYFQNEAQLEKSRLLSDRFSAERPKGSFSTLEIQRTEQGDSAMYLCASSLEGKTYEQYFGPGTRLTVT.

This clone was seen just once. The chain couples TRBV9 to TRBJ2-7, with TRBD1 as a possible D gene (5 bases). From germline, CDR1 is SGDLS and CDR2 YYNGEE. V gave up 2 bases and J gave up 0 bases, with 12 bases separating them. This CDR3 contains 15 residues. The CDR3: CASSVGVGASYEQYF. CDR3 coding DNA: TGTGCCAGCAGCGTTGGAGTAGGGGCCTCCTACGAGCAGTACTTC.

The genes are TRBV18 and TRBJ2-7; D unresolved. V was shortened by 3 bases and J by 1 base, with 4 bases between the two germline ends. CDR1 is KGHSH, CDR2 LQKENI, per germline. The CDR3 runs to 12 residues. CDR3 protein: CASSPESYEQYF. As DNA, the CDR3 is TGTGCCAGCTCACCTGAATCCTACGAGCAGTACTTC.

This clone has just a few counts. The rearrangement joins TRBV28 to TRBJ2-3; no clear D gene. Trimming cost V 7 bases and J 1 base, with 15 bases left between them. The germline V gene has CDR1 MDHEN and CDR2 SYDVKM. CDR3 size: 15 residues. This CDR3 reads CASNPRIRRTDTQYF. In nucleotides, the CDR3 is TGTGCCAGCAATCCGAGAATCCGCCGCACAGATACGCAGTATTTT.

As DNA, the CDR3 is TGTGCCTGGAGCCTTGCCGGTCCTTCCTACGAGCAGTACTTC. This sequence encodes CAWSLAGPSYEQYF. The chain joins TRBV30 to TRBJ2-7, with D unclear. The germline V gene has CDR1 GTSNPN and CDR2 SVGIG (reference sequence). Trimming took off 3 bases at V and 1 base at J, with 13 bases between the two ends. This CDR3 has 14 amino acids.

There are a few counts of this clone. The same CDR3 can be traced to other DNA sequences in this sample. CDR3 DNA sequence: TGCGCCAGCACCCATATCTACCTCGGGGATGAAAAACTGTTTTTT. It translates to CASTHIYLGDEKLFF. V usage is TRBV4-1 and J usage is TRBJ1-4, with D unresolved. Germline CDR1 and CDR2: MGHRA and YSYEKL. The CDR3 spans 15 residues. V gave up 7 bases and J gave up 6 bases, with 18 bases separating them.

This chain uses TRBV14 with TRBJ2-7; D gene ambiguous. The CDR3 covers 15 residues. CDR1 SGHDN and CDR2 FVKESK come from the germline V gene. Trimming took off 0 bases at V and 1 base at J, with 10 bases between the two ends. The CDR3 reads CASSQDRSGSYEQYF. CDR3 sequence (DNA): TGTGCCAGCAGCCAAGATAGGTCCGGTTCCTACGAGCAGTACTTC.

The V gene is TRBV28, the J gene TRBJ2-7; 9 bases align to TRBD1. The trim removed 5 bases at V and 0 bases at J, leaving 8 bases unmatched. From germline, CDR1 is MDHEN and CDR2 SYDVKM. This CDR3 is built from 16 residues. CDR3 DNA sequence: TGTGCCAGCAGTACCAGAACAGGGGGCGGCTCCTACGAGCAGTACTTC. Its protein product is CASSTRTGGGSYEQYF.

By share, this clone counts as medium-sized (0.01 to 0.1%). The chain combines TRBV7-9 with TRBJ2-7, with 8 bases lining up with TRBD1. J lost 2 bases, V lost 5 bases, and 5 bases had no gene match. The CDR3 spans 14 residues. Looked up from germline, CDR1 is SEHNR and CDR2 is FQNEAQ (reference sequence). CDR3 bases: TGTGCCAGCAGCCCGTGGGACAGGCCCTACGAGCAGTACTTC. Translated, it gives CASSPWDRPYEQYF.

This chain joins TRBV19 and TRBJ1-3; 8 bases match TRBD1. Germline assignment: CDR1 LNHDA and CDR2 SQIVND (reference sequence). The CDR3 is 16 residues long. V was clipped by 5 bases and J by 3 bases; unmatched bases: 9. In nucleotides, the CDR3 is TGTGCCAGTAGTCCCCTGGACAGGGAGAATGGAAACACCATATATTTT. It encodes CASSPLDRENGNTIYF.

V is TRBV25-1 and J is TRBJ2-7; D is uncertain. V lost 8 bases, J lost 6 bases, and 29 bases lay in between. The CDR3 extends over 17 amino acids. Germline assignment: CDR1 MGHDK and CDR2 SYGVNS. CDR3 region: CASHVGPLIESLGEQYF. The CDR3 region has the DNA TGTGCCAGCCATGTTGGACCGCTAATCGAATCCCTAGGCGAGCAGTACTTC.